The clone carrying this T cell receptor beta chain was picked up a small number of times. Its antigen is still unknown. From the 5' RACE reads, TCRdb called clonotypes with MiXCR, one entry per CDR3 protein. The sample carries around 490,000 distinct CDR3 sequences, over 12% recorded once. The data belong to a study of identical twins. Study results and limitations: Fewer insertions were carried by abundant cord blood beta clonotypes, but none was seen in memory repertoires. Excess sharing between twins was weaker in beta out-of-frame sequences.

There are 15 residues in the CDR3. V gave up 1 base and J gave up 2 bases; unmatched junction bases: 4. Germline lookup yields CDR1 SQVTM and CDR2 ANQGSEA. A further study also used this sample, focusing on yellow fever vaccine responses in identical twins.

Sequencing used CD4+ T cells sorted from blood. The J gene is TRBJ2-1, the V gene TRBV29-1, with 8 positions matching TRBD1. The clonotype was recovered from a woman aged 18-29 years in good health. DNA for the CDR3: TGCAGCGTTGAAGGGGGACAGGTTACCTACAATGAGCAGTTCTTC. It is translated as CSVEGGQVTYNEQFF.